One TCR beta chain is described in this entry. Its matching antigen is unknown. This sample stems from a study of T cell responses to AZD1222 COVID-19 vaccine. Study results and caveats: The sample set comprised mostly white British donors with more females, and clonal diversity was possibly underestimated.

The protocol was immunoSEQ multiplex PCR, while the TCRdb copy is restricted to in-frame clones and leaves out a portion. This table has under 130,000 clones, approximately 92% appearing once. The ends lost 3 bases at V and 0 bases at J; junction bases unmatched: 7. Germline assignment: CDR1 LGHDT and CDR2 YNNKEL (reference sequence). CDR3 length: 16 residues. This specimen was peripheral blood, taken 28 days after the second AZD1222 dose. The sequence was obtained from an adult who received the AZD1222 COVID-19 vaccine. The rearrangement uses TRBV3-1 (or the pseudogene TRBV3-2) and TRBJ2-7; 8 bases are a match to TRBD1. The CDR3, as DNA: TGTGCCAGCAGCCATGCGGGACAGGACTTCTCCTACGAGCAGTACTTC. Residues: CASSHAGQDFSYEQYF.